These 15 T cell receptor beta chains share one sample of origin, sequenced in a study of shared clonotypes between healthy human individuals. Sequenced by immunoSEQ multiplex PCR; TCRdb stores in-frame clones only, minus some. The data hold 1,100,000 or so clones, with around 82% observed a single time. The sequenced sample consisted of memory CD4+ T cells from PBMCs. Subset of the sample: CD45RA-negative fraction. These TCRs come from a man between 18 and 35 years old in good health. Some clones in this sample may be carry-over from other donors' samples.

This chain joins TRBV2 and TRBJ1-1; D ambiguous. The CDR3 consists of 12 residues. Germline values: CDR1 SNHLY, CDR2 FYNNEI. The germline V and J ends were trimmed by 7 bases and 6 bases, with 12 bases remaining between them. The CDR3 DNA reads as TGTGCCAGCACATCGAGGGTAGCTGAAGCTTTCTTT. It is translated as CASTSRVAEAFF.

The chain combines TRBV27 with TRBJ2-5; D gene ambiguous. V was pared by 3 bases and J by 2 bases, with 7 bases between. The length of the CDR3 is 13 residues. Germline V lookup: CDR1 MNHEY, CDR2 SMNVEV (reference sequence). CDR3 DNA sequence: TGTGCCAGCAGTTTTCACAGTCAAGAGACCCAGTACTTC. Translation: CASSFHSQETQYF.

The chain is built from TRBV6-5 and TRBJ2-1; TRBD2 matches 12 bases. CDR3 length equals 14 residues. CDR1 MNHEY and CDR2 SVGAGI come from the germline V gene. Unmatched junction bases numbered 5, after V lost 7 bases and J lost 7 bases. CDR3 sequence: CASTRGLAGNEQFF. Written as DNA, the CDR3 is TGTGCCAGCACAAGAGGACTAGCGGGAAATGAGCAGTTCTTC.

J is TRBJ1-1 and V is TRBV5-1; D is uncertain. In germline, CDR1 is SGHRS, CDR2 YFSETQ. The ends were cut back, 0 bases at V and 1 base at J, with 10 bases in the middle. The CDR3 is made up of 15 amino acids. The CDR3 loop is CASSLGGAGNTEAFF. The CDR3 coding sequence is TGCGCCAGCAGCTTGGGCGGAGCCGGGAACACTGAAGCTTTCTTT.

The chain has TRBV5-1 and TRBJ2-2; D might be TRBD2 (6 bases). Germline V gene sequence: CDR1 SGHRS, CDR2 YFSETQ. V lost 9 bases and J 4 bases, leaving 16 bases between the germline ends. This CDR3 contains 14 residues. CDR3 in amino acids: CATRGIPGTGELFF. CDR3 in DNA: TGCGCCACCCGGGGGATTCCGGGCACCGGGGAGCTGTTTTTT. The whole variable domain, remainder taken from reference TRBV5-1 and TRBJ2-2, is KAGVTQTPRYLIKTRGQQVTLSCSPISGHRSVSWYQQTPGQGLQFLFEYFSETQRNKGNFPGRFSGRQFSNSRSEMNVSTLELGDSALYLCATRGIPGTGELFFGEGSRLTVL.

The rearrangement links TRBV19 to TRBJ2-6, with D unclear. CDR1 and CDR2 (germline): LNHDA, SQIVND (reference sequence). V was shortened by 6 bases and J by 2 bases, with 5 bases between the two germline ends. The CDR3 is made up of 13 amino acids. The CDR3 DNA follows: TGTGCCAGTAGATCGGCTGGGGCCAACGTCCTGACTTTC. Its protein is CASRSAGANVLTF. The variable domain in full, with the rest retrieved from reference TRBV19 and TRBJ2-6, is DGGITQSPKYLFRKEGQNVTLSCEQNLNHDAMYWYRQDPGQGLRLIYYSQIVNDFQKGDIAEGYSVSREKKESFPLTVTSAQKNPTAFYLCASRSAGANVLTFGAGSRLTVL.

This clone was recorded only once. The gene calls are TRBV19 and TRBJ1-1; D uncertain. The CDR3 sequence is 14 residues long. V dropped 4 bases and J dropped 0 bases, with 9 bases sitting between them. Germline lookup yields CDR1 LNHDA and CDR2 SQIVND (reference sequence). The CDR3 here is CASSTTRLNTEAFF. Here the CDR3 DNA reads TGTGCCAGTAGTACCACCCGTCTGAACACTGAAGCTTTCTTT.

This chain uses TRBV7-6 with TRBJ2-2, with D tentatively TRBD2 (5 bases). Trimming pared 1 base from V and 1 base from J, leaving 10 bases between. CDR1 is SGHVS, CDR2 FNYEAQ, per germline. The CDR3 spans 16 residues. The CDR3 nucleotides are TGTGCCAGCAGCTTAGGTGTAGCGAGGAACACCGGGGAGCTGTTTTTT. Translating gives CASSLGVARNTGELFF.

The rearrangement joins TRBV5-6 to TRBJ2-5, with 12 bases fitting TRBD1. The J call is uncertain, as TRBJ2-7 better fits the DNA end. The V gene's germline CDR1 is SGHDT and CDR2 YYEEEE. CDR3 length: 15 residues. Here the CDR3 DNA reads TGTGCCAGCAGCTCCGGGACAGGGGGCGTGGACGAGCAGTACTTC. Residues: CASSSGTGGVDEQYF.

This clone was recorded only once. The J gene is TRBJ2-7, the V gene TRBV6-6; D perhaps matches TRBD2 (6 bases). CDR1 MNHNY and CDR2 SVGAGI come from the germline V gene (reference sequence). Trimming cost V 2 bases and J 7 bases, with 6 bases left between them. The CDR3 extends over 11 amino acids. The CDR3, as DNA: TGTGCCAGCAGTTACGCGGGAGAGCAGTACTTC. It yields the protein CASSYAGEQYF.

The chain uses TRBV14 and TRBJ2-7, with D uncertain. Trimming pared 1 base from V and 6 bases from J, leaving 13 bases between. There are 14 residues in the CDR3. Germline CDR1 is SGHDN and CDR2 is FVKESK. As DNA, the CDR3 is TGTGCCAGCAGCCAAGCGCGCGCACCCGGCGAGCAGTACTTC. Translated, it gives CASSQARAPGEQYF.

In its sample, this clone was seen once. The chain is built from TRBV11-2 and TRBJ1-1; TRBD1 matches 11 bases. From germline, CDR1 is SGHAT and CDR2 FQNNGV. The junction had 3 bases not matched to a gene; V was cut back by 5 bases and J by 4 bases. The CDR3 loop spans 14 amino acids. Here the CDR3 reads CASSTGTGGTEAFF. For the CDR3, the DNA is TGTGCCAGCAGCACCGGGACAGGGGGCACTGAAGCTTTCTTT.

Concerning this clone itself: Lacking the conserved final phenylalanine or tryptophan, this CDR3 likely reflects a read error. The limits of the CDR3 on the DNA are not certain, so only TCRdb's listed CDR3 is given. The chain uses TRBV25-1 and TRBJ1-4; the table's D call, TRBD1, was not checked against the DNA. Counting both end residues, the CDR3 totals 9 amino acids. Germline values: CDR1 MGHDK, CDR2 SYGVNS. CDR3: CASGVWGAN.

The chain combines TRBV5-1 with TRBJ2-1, with 10 bases lining up with TRBD2. Germline-derived CDR1 and CDR2 are SGHRS and YFSETQ. The CDR3 totals 15 residues. Trimming cost V 4 bases and J 10 bases; bases outside gene matches: 11. Here the CDR3 DNA reads TGCGCCAGCAGCCCCGCAACTAGCGGGACCATCGAGCAGTTCTTC. This encodes CASSPATSGTIEQFF.

Concerning this clone: The same CDR3 is also encoded by other DNA sequences in this sample. The chain joins TRBV5-1 to TRBJ2-1; perhaps TRBD2 as D (7 bases). This CDR3 has 16 residues. V shed 4 bases and J shed 0 bases, with 14 bases lying between them. The germline V gene has CDR1 SGHRS and CDR2 YFSETQ. The CDR3, as DNA: TGCGCCAGCAGCCTGGGGGGGCGGAGCTCCTACAATGAGCAGTTCTTC. Encoded protein: CASSLGGRSSYNEQFF.